A single sample gave rise to the 7 T cell receptor beta chains below, sequenced in a study of neurological immune-mediated disorders. Via MiXCR, TCRdb re-called the 5' RACE reads, giving one row per CDR3 protein. The sample carries fewer than 90,000 distinct CDR3 sequences, 10% recorded once. Sequences were obtained from PBMCs. These TCRs come from a man between 35 and 55 years old in good health.

This clonotype came up many times. This chain links TRBV6-1 with TRBJ2-3; D possibly corresponds to TRBD2 (6 bases). The V end was cut by 5 bases, the J end by 2 bases, with 11 bases between. The germline gives CDR1 MNHNS, CDR2 SASEGT. The CDR3 extends over 14 amino acids. The chain's CDR3 is CASSSSANTDTQYF. The CDR3 DNA reads TGTGCCAGCAGTTCTAGCGCGAACACAGATACGCAGTATTTT.

This clonotype was observed at least ten times. This sequence joins TRBV5-1 and TRBJ2-1, with a tentative D call TRBD2 (6 bases). The CDR3 is made up of 14 amino acids. Looked up from germline, CDR1 is SGHRS and CDR2 is YFSETQ. The V and J ends lost 0 bases and 9 bases respectively, with 13 bases between them. DNA of the CDR3: TGCGCCAGCAGCTTGGGAGGGACTTCAGGTGAGCAGTTCTTC. Translating it yields CASSLGGTSGEQFF.

This clonotype was observed at least ten times. The V gene is TRBV29-1, the J gene TRBJ2-2, with 9 bases fitting TRBD1. The J segment lost 5 bases and the V segment lost 4 bases, leaving 5 bases of the junction unmatched. The CDR3 covers 14 residues. The germline V gene has CDR1 SQVTM and CDR2 ANQGSEA. The CDR3 region is CSVVTGGPTGELFF. The CDR3 bases are TGCAGCGTTGTCACAGGGGGCCCAACCGGGGAGCTGTTTTTT.

This clonotype was seen only a few times. The J gene is TRBJ2-7, the V gene TRBV19, with D perhaps TRBD1 (5 bases). Germline CDR1 is LNHDA and CDR2 is SQIVND (reference sequence). This CDR3 has 12 residues. Trimming shortened V by 4 bases and J by 3 bases, and 7 bases separated the two germline ends. CDR3 in amino acids: CASSRGGYEQYF. CDR3 in DNA: TGTGCCAGTAGTAGGGGCGGCTACGAGCAGTACTTC.

The chain joins TRBV5-8 to TRBJ2-7; TRBD1 agrees at 7 bases. The CDR3 consists of 13 residues. The junction had 5 bases not matched to a gene; V was cut back by 4 bases and J by 4 bases. Germline CDR1 is SGHTS and CDR2 is YDEGEE. The CDR3 nucleotides read TGTGCCAGCAGCCGGGACAGCTTATACGAGCAGTACTTC. Its protein product is CASSRDSLYEQYF.

About this clonotype: A junction boundary mismatches the germline segment, possibly from a read error. This sequence joins TRBV29-1 and TRBJ2-3; weak D call: TRBD1 (6 bases). This CDR3 has 15 amino acids. Per germline, CDR1 SQVTM and CDR2 ANQGSEA. CDR3 protein: CSARGGSSLTDTQYF. CDR3 nucleotide sequence: TGCAGCGCCCGAGGGGGAAGTTCGCTCACAGATACACAGTATTTT.

The table lists this clonotype with many counts. V gene TRBV5-1 combines with J gene TRBJ2-1; a weak D match, TRBD2 (6 bases). The CDR3 length is 15 residues. Trimming removed 3 bases from V and 4 bases from J, with 14 bases in between. Germline V gives CDR1 SGHRS, CDR2 YFSETQ. CDR3 sequence (DNA): TGCGCCAGCAGCTCCGGGACTCTCGATTACAATGAGCAGTTCTTC. Translation: CASSSGTLDYNEQFF.